What follows is one T cell receptor (beta chain) and its context. As yet, its antigen is unknown. Per germline, CDR1 DFQATT and CDR2 SNEGSKA (reference sequence). CDR3 length: 14 residues. V was trimmed by 3 bases and J by 1 base, leaving 11 bases between them. This sample stems from a study of early T cells in non-severe SARS-CoV-2 infection. Broader study findings: Private and CD4 specificities were missed by VDJdb matching, skewed to anti-spike CD8.

Individual cDNA molecules received unique molecular identifiers during library preparation. TCRdb re-derived calls from the 5' RACE reads in MiXCR, one entry per CDR3 protein. This sample yields tens of thousands of distinct CDR3 sequences, of which 7% to 10% are seen a single time; around 4% belongs to the top ten. This clonotype originated in an adult who was a healthcare worker with PCR-confirmed SARS-CoV-2 infection or an uninfected control (not recorded which). V and J are TRBV20-1 and TRBJ2-3; the D gene is possibly TRBD1 (5 bases). The sample taken for sequencing was whole blood. The CDR3 DNA is TGCAGTGCTAGTAGGGGCAGCGGCACAGATACGCAGTATTTT. Translation gives CSASRGSGTDTQYF.